The 7 T cell receptor beta chains given below trace back to one sample, sequenced in a study of tumor-infiltrating lymphocytes in glioblastoma multiforme. TCRB libraries came from RNA via three nested multiplex PCR rounds. TCRdb used MiXCR to reprocess the multiplex PCR reads, holding one entry per CDR3 protein. This table holds some 9,300 distinct CDR3 sequences, around three quarters found once. The sequencing input was brain tumor tissue. The source is a male donor with glioblastoma.

V is TRBV20-1 and J is TRBJ2-5, with TRBD2 matching over 16 bases. V lost 1 base, J lost 2 bases, and 4 bases stayed unmatched. CDR3 length equals 17 residues. Germline V gene data show CDR1 as DFQATT and CDR2 as SNEGSKA (reference sequence). CDR3 nucleotide sequence: TGCAGTGCTAGAGCATCGGGACTAGCGGGGGGGCAAGAGACCCAGTACTTC. Its translation: CSARASGLAGGQETQYF.

A word on this clonotype: Mismatch with germline at one junction end may stem from a read error. This chain links TRBV11-2 with TRBJ2-1, with D perhaps matching TRBD2 (5 bases). The CDR3 is 13 residues long. The V gene's germline CDR1 is SGHAT and CDR2 FQNNGV. Here the CDR3 reads CASSLDTGYDQTF. CDR3 sequence (DNA): TGTGCCAGCAGCTTAGATACGGGGTATGACCAGACCTTC. Complete variable domain (other parts from reference TRBV11-2 and TRBJ2-1): EAGVAQSPRYKIIEKRQSVAFWCNPISGHATLYWYQQILGQGPKLLIQFQNNGVVDDSQLPKDRFSAERLKGVDSTLKIQPAKLEDSAVYLCASSLDTGYDQTFGPGTRLTVL.

The chain is built from TRBV11-2 and TRBJ2-3; possibly TRBD1 or TRBD2 for D (6 bases each). V lost 1 base and J lost 2, with 13 bases in between. The CDR3 extends over 16 amino acids. Germline assignment: CDR1 SGHAT and CDR2 FQNNGV. CDR3 DNA: TGTGCCAGCAGCTTAGGGGGGGCAGGGCTCACAGATACGCAGTATTTT. Residues: CASSLGGAGLTDTQYF.

The rearrangement uses TRBV11-2 and TRBJ2-6; D unresolved. The CDR3 length is 17 residues. Germline CDR1 and CDR2: SGHAT and FQNNGV. The V end was cut by 1 base, the J end by 0 bases, with 10 bases between. CDR3 DNA sequence: TGTGCCAGCAGCTTAGTTCAGGTCCGCTCTGGGGCCAACGTCCTGACTTTC. This translates into CASSLVQVRSGANVLTF.

This chain connects TRBV11-2 to TRBJ1-2; D is unresolved. Germline CDR1 is SGHAT and CDR2 is FQNNGV. The CDR3 runs to 13 residues. Between the trimmed V and J ends, which lost 8 bases and 0 bases, there was a span of 10 bases. The CDR3 is CASGPAPNYGYTF. Here the CDR3 DNA reads TGTGCCAGCGGCCCAGCCCCTAACTATGGCTACACCTTC.

This chain joins TRBV11-1 and TRBJ2-3; D is perhaps TRBD2 (6 bases). CDR1 and CDR2 (germline): SGHAT, FQDESV (reference sequence). The CDR3 has 14 residues. Trimming removed 5 bases from V and 2 bases from J, with 11 bases in between. In DNA, the CDR3 is TGTGCCAGCAGCCAGGCTAGCGTCACAGATACGCAGTATTTT. Protein product: CASSQASVTDTQYF.

A word on this clonotype: The junction shows a germline mismatch at one end, possibly a read error. The CDR3 here is CSARALGPYGYTF. In DNA form, the CDR3 reads TGCAGTGCTAGAGCCCTGGGCCCCTATGGTTACACCTTC. This chain links TRBV20-1 with TRBJ1-2; D ambiguous. CDR1 DFQATT and CDR2 SNEGSKA come from the germline V gene (reference sequence). This CDR3 has 13 residues.